This T cell receptor (beta chain) was profiled in a study of blood T cell repertoires in COVID-19. Study background: PBMCs, B-cell-depleted T cells, or T cells provided the cDNA or gDNA that made up the material.

The CDR3 is made up of 14 amino acids. V gave up 0 bases and J gave up 9 bases, with 9 bases separating them. In germline, CDR1 is KGHSH, CDR2 LQKENI. TCRdb keeps only in-frame clones here, not all; method: immunoSEQ multiplex PCR. The table records around 130,000 clones, 75% to 80% of them present only once. This clone was counted a single time. V usage is TRBV18 and J usage is TRBJ1-6; maybe TRBD1 (6 bases). The source of this sequence is a human donor in a cohort sampled during active COVID-19. Sequenced input: peripheral blood. In nucleotides, the CDR3 is TGTGCCAGCTCACCACCACAGGGTGGTTCACCCCTCCACTTT. This encodes CASSPPQGGSPLHF.